This is a list of T cell receptor beta chains from one sample in a study of response to subunit inactivated influenza vaccine. TCRdb recomputed calls from the RT-PCR reads with MiXCR, one row per CDR3 protein. Of about 800,000 distinct CDR3 sequences in the sample, about 20% were seen once. The sequencing here drew on PBMCs from blood, taken around 5 days after vaccination. These receptors came from a man over 45 who received an inactivated influenza vaccine. Each CDR3 is given with its conserved first and last residue. The order of the fields is V gene, J gene, clone size, D gene, CDR3 protein, CDR3 DNA. A D gene is named only where the DNA matches it firmly. For some rows the clone size is stated as once, few or many, or as a class when expanded; others skip it.

>TRBV5-1|TRBJ1-1|-|-
CASSLYRESTEAFF
TGCGCCAGCAGCTTATACAGGGAGAGCACTGAAGCTTTCTTT
>TRBV27|TRBJ2-1|few|-
CASNWMGSGVNEQFF
TGTGCCAGCAACTGGATGGGTAGCGGAGTCAATGAGCAGTTCTTC
>TRBV19|TRBJ1-1|-|-
CASSIRGFGTEAFF
TGTGCCAGTAGTATTAGGGGCTTTGGCACTGAAGCTTTCTTT
>TRBV7-9|TRBJ2-7|few|-
CASSPGTAPYEQYF
TGTGCCAGCAGCCCCGGGACGGCACCCTACGAGCAGTACTTC
>TRBV15|TRBJ1-2|few|-
CATSRDPGRSYGYTF
TGTGCCACCAGCAGAGATCCCGGACGGAGCTATGGCTACACCTTC
>TRBV6-4|TRBJ2-7|few|-
CASSDLDSPEQYF
TGTGCCAGCAGTGACCTGGACTCTCCCGAGCAGTACTTC
>TRBV10-3|TRBJ2-7|-|-
CAIGTSYEQYF
TGTGCCATCGGGACGTCCTACGAGCAGTACTTC
>TRBV12-3/TRBV12-4|TRBJ2-1|many|-
CASSLGGDNEQFF
TGTGCCAGCAGTTTAGGGGGGGACAATGAGCAGTTCTTC
>TRBV7-2|TRBJ1-2|-|-
CASSLRHLYTF
TGTGCCAGCAGCTTACGGCATTTATACACCTTC
>TRBV18|TRBJ2-7|-|TRBD2
CASSPPGLATTYEQYF
TGTGCCAGCTCACCACCGGGACTAGCGACCACCTACGAGCAGTACTTC
>TRBV10-3|TRBJ2-3|few|-
CAIRGAEGGTDTQYF
TGTGCCATCAGGGGAGCCGAGGGGGGCACAGATACGCAGTATTTT
>TRBV7-3|TRBJ2-1|-|-
CASSLAPGNEQFF
TGTGCCAGCAGCTTAGCTCCGGGCAATGAGCAGTTCTTC
>TRBV18|TRBJ2-2|-|TRBD1
CASSPYRDRRNTGELFF
TGTGCCAGCTCACCATACCGGGACAGGAGGAACACCGGGGAGCTGTTTTTT
>TRBV12-3/TRBV12-4|TRBJ2-2|many|-
CASSLSSGYGELFF
TGTGCCAGCAGTCTCTCGTCGGGGTACGGGGAGCTGTTTTTT
>TRBV12-3/TRBV12-4|TRBJ2-2|few|TRBD2
CASSPNSGAAGGELFF
TGTGCCAGCAGTCCCAATAGCGGGGCGGCGGGCGGGGAGCTGTTTTTT
>TRBV6-1|TRBJ2-7|-|-
CATCDRRSSYEQYF
TGTGCCACCTGCGACAGGCGAAGCTCCTACGAGCAGTACTTC
>TRBV28|TRBJ2-1|few|-
CASSLVVSNEQFF
TGTGCCAGCAGTTTAGTGGTTAGCAATGAGCAGTTCTTC
>TRBV20-1|TRBJ2-5|-|-
CSASPPVRLQETQYF
TGCAGTGCTAGTCCACCCGTCCGGCTCCAAGAGACCCAGTACTTC
>TRBV24-1|TRBJ2-1|many|-
CATSVLTSGIGQFF
TGTGCCACCAGTGTCCTGACAAGCGGAATTGGGCAGTTCTTC
>TRBV4-3|TRBJ2-3|-|-
CASSQVRGASTDTQYF
TGCGCCAGCAGCCAAGTCCGCGGGGCTAGCACAGATACGCAGTATTTT
>TRBV7-9|TRBJ1-2|-|TRBD1
CASSPGQVVYGYTF
TGTGCCAGCAGTCCCGGACAGGTCGTCTATGGCTACACCTTC
>TRBV5-1|TRBJ2-7|-|-
CASSLSLGSYEQYF
TGCGCCAGCAGCTTGAGCTTAGGGTCCTACGAGCAGTACTTC
>TRBV20-1|TRBJ2-7|-|-
CSASPGMRVYEQYF
TGCAGTGCTAGTCCGGGGATGAGAGTGTACGAGCAGTACTTC
>TRBV12-3/TRBV12-4|TRBJ2-3|few|-
CASSLVMLADTQYF
TGTGCCAGCAGTTTGGTTATGTTGGCAGATACGCAGTATTTT
>TRBV3-1|TRBJ2-4|-|-
CASSQAGEAKNIQYF
TGTGCCAGCAGCCAAGCAGGGGAAGCCAAAAACATTCAGTACTTC
>TRBV7-2|TRBJ2-5|-|TRBD2
CASSLLAGGPLETQYF
TGTGCCAGCAGCTTACTAGCGGGGGGACCTCTAGAGACCCAGTACTTC
>TRBV29-1|TRBJ1-2|few|TRBD1
CSVDGQDYGYTF
TGCAGCGTTGACGGACAGGACTATGGCTACACCTTC
>TRBV6-5|TRBJ2-2|few|-
CASSYAKSFSGELFF
TGTGCCAGCAGTTACGCCAAGAGTTTCTCCGGGGAGCTGTTTTTT
>TRBV29-1|TRBJ2-7|few|TRBD2
CSVSAGGAAIYEQYF
TGCAGCGTTTCTGCGGGAGGGGCTGCAATCTACGAGCAGTACTTC
>TRBV24-1|TRBJ2-5|many|-
CATSEPTGLPETQYF
TGTGCCACCAGTGAGCCTACAGGGTTACCGGAGACCCAGTACTTC
>TRBV20-1|TRBJ2-7|few|-
CSARGPHSYEQYF
TGCAGTGCTCGGGGACCACACTCCTACGAGCAGTACTTC
>TRBV5-1|TRBJ2-7|few|TRBD2
CASSPGTSGTLSEQYF
TGCGCCAGCAGCCCAGGGACTAGCGGGACACTAAGCGAGCAGTACTTC
>TRBV6-2/TRBV6-3|TRBJ1-5|-|-
CASSYSGGFNQPQHF
TGTGCCAGCAGTTACTCCGGCGGTTTCAATCAGCCCCAGCATTTT
>TRBV20-1|TRBJ2-7|-|TRBD1
CSARDGRRQGDHYEQYF
TGCAGTGCTAGAGATGGAAGGAGACAGGGGGATCACTACGAGCAGTACTTC
>TRBV12-3/TRBV12-4|TRBJ2-7|few|TRBD1
CASSRQGHEQYF
TGTGCCAGCAGTCGACAGGGACACGAGCAGTACTTC
>TRBV2|TRBJ2-3|-|-
CASSETRLFTDTQYF
TGTGCCAGCAGTGAAACCCGACTTTTCACAGATACGCAGTATTTT
>TRBV20-1|TRBJ2-7|-|TRBD1
CSARDVRQGVHEQYF
TGCAGTGCTAGAGATGTGAGACAGGGTGTCCACGAGCAGTACTTC
>TRBV28|TRBJ2-3|few|-
CASSLKGIPDTQYF
TGTGCCAGCAGTTTAAAAGGGATCCCAGATACGCAGTATTTT
>TRBV6-2/TRBV6-3|TRBJ1-1|many|-
CASIKNLGGRTEAFF
TGTGCCAGCATTAAGAACCTCGGGGGGAGGACTGAAGCTTTCTTT
>TRBV4-2|TRBJ2-7|few|TRBD1
CASSQVGTASYEQYF
TGTGCCAGCAGCCAAGTGGGGACAGCCTCCTACGAGCAGTACTTC
>TRBV12-3/TRBV12-4|TRBJ2-7|few|TRBD2
CASRTGLAGGSEQYF
TGTGCCAGCAGGACCGGACTAGCGGGAGGAAGCGAGCAGTACTTC
>TRBV5-1|TRBJ2-5|many|TRBD1
CASSSGQGAGETQYF
TGCGCCAGCAGCTCGGGACAGGGGGCAGGAGAGACCCAGTACTTC
>TRBV5-5|TRBJ2-1|-|-
CASSPREFDNEQFF
TGTGCCAGCAGCCCCCGGGAGTTCGACAATGAGCAGTTCTTC
>TRBV6-1|TRBJ2-1|few|TRBD1
CASRTGWSSYNEQFF
TGTGCCAGCAGGACAGGGTGGAGCTCCTACAATGAGCAGTTCTTC
>TRBV3-1|TRBJ1-1|few|TRBD1
CASSQRQGMGAEAFF
TGTGCCAGCAGCCAGCGACAGGGTATGGGGGCTGAAGCTTTCTTT
>TRBV7-2|TRBJ2-7|-|-
CASSPNLGEEIPYEQYF
TGTGCCAGCAGCCCCAACCTAGGGGAGGAGATACCCTACGAGCAGTACTTC